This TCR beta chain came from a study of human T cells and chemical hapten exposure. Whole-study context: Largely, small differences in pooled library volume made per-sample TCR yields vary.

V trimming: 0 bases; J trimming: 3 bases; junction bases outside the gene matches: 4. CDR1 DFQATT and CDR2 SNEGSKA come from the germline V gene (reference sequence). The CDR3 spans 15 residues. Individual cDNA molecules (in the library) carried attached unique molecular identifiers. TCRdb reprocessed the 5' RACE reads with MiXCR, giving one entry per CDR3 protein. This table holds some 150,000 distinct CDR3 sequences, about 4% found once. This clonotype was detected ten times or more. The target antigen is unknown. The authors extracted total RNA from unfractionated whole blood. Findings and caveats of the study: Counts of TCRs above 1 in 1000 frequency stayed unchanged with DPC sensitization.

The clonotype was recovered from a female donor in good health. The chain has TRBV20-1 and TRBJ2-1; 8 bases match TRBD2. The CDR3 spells CSARDVAGNYNEQFF. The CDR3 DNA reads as TGCAGTGCTAGAGATGTAGCGGGGAACTACAATGAGCAGTTCTTC.